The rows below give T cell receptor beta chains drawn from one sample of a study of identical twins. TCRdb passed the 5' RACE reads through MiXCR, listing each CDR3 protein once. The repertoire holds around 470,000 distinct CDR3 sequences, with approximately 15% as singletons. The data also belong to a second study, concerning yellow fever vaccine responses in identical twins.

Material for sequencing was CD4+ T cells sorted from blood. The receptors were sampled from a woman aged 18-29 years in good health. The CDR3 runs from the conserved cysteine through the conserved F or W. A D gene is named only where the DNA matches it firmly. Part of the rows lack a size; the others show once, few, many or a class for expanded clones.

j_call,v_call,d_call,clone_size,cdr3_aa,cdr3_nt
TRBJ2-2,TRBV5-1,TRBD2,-,CASSRGGPTNTGELFF,TGCGCCAGCAGCCGGGGGGGACCTACGAACACCGGGGAGCTGTTTTTT
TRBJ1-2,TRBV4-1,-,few,CASSQDPGRDYGYTF,TGCGCCAGCAGCCAAGATCCAGGGAGGGACTATGGCTACACCTTC
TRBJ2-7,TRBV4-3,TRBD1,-,CASSQGTGGLVEQYF,TGCGCCAGCAGCCAGGGAACAGGGGGCCTGGTCGAGCAGTACTTC
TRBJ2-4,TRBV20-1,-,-,CSARVEAATIPLYF,TGCAGTGCTAGAGTTGAGGCGGCAACTATTCCGCTCTACTTC
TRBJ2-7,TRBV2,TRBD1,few,CASSVTGAYEQYF,TGTGCCAGCAGTGTGACAGGGGCCTACGAGCAGTACTTC
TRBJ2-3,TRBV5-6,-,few,CASSGIGGAEDTQYF,TGTGCCAGCAGCGGGATCGGGGGAGCTGAAGATACGCAGTATTTT
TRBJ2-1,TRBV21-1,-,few,CASSVRDRLNNEQFF,TGTGCCAGCAGCGTCCGGGACAGGCTTAACAATGAGCAGTTCTTC
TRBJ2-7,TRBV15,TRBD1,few,CATSRDPTGLREQYF,TGTGCCACCAGCAGAGACCCGACAGGGCTGAGGGAGCAGTACTTC
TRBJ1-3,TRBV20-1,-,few,CSASSGLVSGNTIYF,TGCAGTGCTTCTTCAGGACTAGTCTCTGGAAACACCATATATTTT
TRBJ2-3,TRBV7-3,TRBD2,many,CASSFRGGVDTQYF,TGTGCCAGCAGCTTCCGGGGGGGCGTGGATACGCAGTATTTT
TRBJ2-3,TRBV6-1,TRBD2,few,CASRVTSGNTDTQYF,TGTGCCAGCAGAGTGACTAGCGGGAACACAGATACGCAGTATTTT